A single sample gave rise to the 11 T cell receptor beta chains below, sequenced in a study of CD8+ T cells in alopecia areata. Treatment denoted: oral pan-JAK inhibitor, 5-10 mg twice daily. Once RNA had been extracted, it was reverse transcribed into cDNA to act as the sequencing template. Clones were sequenced by immunoSEQ multiplex PCR, and TCRdb holds only the in-frame ones, with some missing. The repertoire holds 170,000 or so clones, around 50% seen once, with roughly 12% in the top ten. The material was CD8+ T cells sorted from blood, obtained at week 24, from a patient treated with tofacitinib. These receptors all come from a human donor with alopecia areata.

The chain links TRBV7-9 to TRBJ1-6; D gene unclear. V gave up 9 bases and J gave up 12 bases, with 15 bases separating them. CDR3 size: 12 residues. From germline, CDR1 is SEHNR and CDR2 FQNEAQ (reference sequence). The CDR3 coding sequence is TGTGCCAGTGCTACTACTGAAGGACCCCTCCACTTT. Encoded protein: CASATTEGPLHF.

This chain uses TRBV6-1 with TRBJ1-5; TRBD1 matches at 9 bases. V was clipped by 2 bases and J by 3 bases; unmatched bases: 2. The CDR3 is 15 amino acids. The germline V gene encodes CDR1 MNHNS and CDR2 SASEGT. CDR3 residues: CASSEWDRDNQPQHF. The CDR3 bases are TGTGCCAGCAGTGAATGGGACAGGGACAATCAGCCCCAGCATTTT.

In this sample, this clone turned up a few times. The rearrangement joins TRBV4-1 to TRBJ1-1; D is perhaps TRBD1 (5 bases). CDR3 length equals 17 residues. Germline values: CDR1 MGHRA, CDR2 YSYEKL. The germline V and J ends were trimmed by 1 base and 4 bases, with 19 bases remaining between them. The CDR3 spells CASSQGGPGLRGTEAFF. The CDR3 nucleotides read TGCGCCAGCAGCCAAGGGGGCCCCGGTCTCCGTGGCACTGAAGCTTTCTTT.

The V gene is TRBV19, the J gene TRBJ2-7; TRBD1 matches at 10 bases. Germline V gene lookup returns CDR1 LNHDA and CDR2 SQIVND (reference sequence). With 4 bases clipped from V and 4 bases from J, the junction kept 1 base outside the gene matches. This CDR3 has 13 residues. CDR3 sequence (DNA): TGTGCCAGTAGTACGGGACAGGGGTACGAGCAGTACTTC. Protein sequence: CASSTGQGYEQYF.

The CDR3 DNA follows: TGTGCCTGGAGCTCGGGGACAGCCAACAATCAGCCCCAGCATTTT. This sequence encodes CAWSSGTANNQPQHF. The gene calls are TRBV30 and TRBJ1-5, with TRBD1 matching 7 bases. Germline CDR1 reads GTSNPN; CDR2 reads SVGIG (reference sequence). The CDR3 sequence is 15 residues long. V shed 3 bases, J shed 3 bases, and the junction held 8 bases outside the gene matches.

This rearrangement joins TRBV7-7 to TRBJ2-1; D possibly corresponds to TRBD2 (7 bases). From germline, CDR1 is SSHAT and CDR2 FNYEAQ (reference sequence). Deletions cut 5 bases from V and 10 bases from J, with 21 bases between. The CDR3 runs 15 residues. The CDR3 sequence is CASSPRGGGKWEQFF. The CDR3 nucleotides read TGTGCCAGCAGCCCTCGAGGGGGGGGCAAGTGGGAGCAGTTCTTC.

The gene calls are TRBV29-1 and TRBJ2-2; TRBD1 is a possible D gene (6 bases). Trimming removed 3 bases from V and 1 base from J, with 15 bases in between. The CDR3 is 16 residues long. Germline-derived CDR1 and CDR2 are SQVTM and ANQGSEA. The CDR3 reads CSVEKAQGRNTGELFF. CDR3 in DNA: TGCAGCGTTGAGAAGGCACAGGGACGGAACACCGGGGAGCTGTTTTTT.

The V gene is TRBV11-2, the J gene TRBJ2-1, with D possibly TRBD2 on 6 matching bases. The germline V gene encodes CDR1 SGHAT and CDR2 FQNNGV. This CDR3 spans 12 amino acids. The V gene lost 1 base and the J gene lost 8 bases, with 6 bases spanning the gap. CDR3 region: CASSLGGDEQFF. In DNA form, the CDR3 reads TGTGCCAGCAGCTTAGGGGGGGATGAGCAGTTCTTC.

This chain connects TRBV15 to TRBJ2-5; unclear D gene. Trimming pared 5 bases from V and 4 bases from J, leaving 14 bases between. This CDR3 spans 14 amino acids. CDR1 is LNHNV, CDR2 YYDKDF, per germline (reference sequence). Here the CDR3 reads CATSLGRMGETQYF. The CDR3 DNA reads TGTGCCACCAGCCTGGGAAGGATGGGAGAGACCCAGTACTTC.

This clone was observed a handful of times. The V gene is TRBV29-1, the J gene TRBJ2-5; the match to TRBD1 covers 8 bases. Germline values: CDR1 SQVTM, CDR2 ANQGSEA. The CDR3 has 13 residues. V shed 3 bases, J shed 5 bases, and the junction held 5 bases outside the gene matches. The CDR3 sequence: CSVDRGRVETQYF. The CDR3 region has the DNA TGCAGCGTTGACAGGGGGCGCGTGGAGACCCAGTACTTC.

In this sample, this clone turned up a few times. This chain connects TRBV20-1 to TRBJ2-7; tentatively, D is TRBD2 (5 bases). Germline assignment: CDR1 DFQATT and CDR2 SNEGSKA (reference sequence). Trimming removed 4 bases at V and 7 bases at J, with 11 bases between. This CDR3 contains 11 residues. The CDR3 region has the DNA TGCAGTGCTAACGAGGGTTTGGAGCAGTACTTC. This codes for CSANEGLEQYF.